The T cell receptor (beta chain) described here comes from a study of identifying expanded T cells in peripheral blood. Repertoires were generated with immunoSEQ multiplex PCR, while TCRdb's copy carries only in-frame clones and drops some. This sample yields 85,000 to 95,000 clones, of which 88% are seen a single time; about 4% belongs to the top ten. Germline CDR1 KGHSH, CDR2 LQKENI. This CDR3 comprises 17 residues. Trimming left V 3 bases short and J 2 bases short, with 17 bases between. Sequencing was done on a sample of blood. This receptor was obtained from a person aged 18 to 70 in good health. The chain recombines TRBV18 with TRBJ1-5, with D maybe TRBD1 (5 bases). Here the CDR3 reads CASSPRQGQVRNQPQHF. The DNA for the CDR3 is TGTGCCAGCTCACCCCGCCAGGGCCAGGTTCGCAATCAGCCCCAGCATTTT.